A single sample is the source of the 27 T cell receptor beta chains below, sequenced in a study of blood T cell repertoires in COVID-19. The protocol was immunoSEQ multiplex PCR, while the TCRdb copy is restricted to in-frame clones and leaves out a portion. The data show 200,000 to 300,000 clones, about 73% seen once. The material sequenced was peripheral blood. These receptors all come from a woman aged 80 or over with acute or convalescent COVID-19.

This clone was observed a single time. This rearrangement joins TRBV5-1 to TRBJ2-5, with 9 bases identical to TRBD1. This CDR3 is built from 15 residues. The trim removed 4 bases at V and 0 bases at J, leaving 4 bases unmatched. CDR1 and CDR2 from the germline V gene are SGHRS and YFSETQ. CDR3 coding DNA: TGCGCCAGCAGCCGGGGGACAGGGAACCAAGAGACCCAGTACTTC. Its translation is CASSRGTGNQETQYF.

The chain combines TRBV12-2 with TRBJ1-1; the table's D call of TRBD1 was not tested on the DNA. TRBV12-2 is a pseudogene locus. The CDR3 covers 17 residues. The CDR3: CASRLVTGSPLCTEAFF. CDR3 DNA: TGTGCAAGTCGCTTGGTCACAGGGTCCCCCTTGTGCACTGAAGCTTTCTTT.

The chain links TRBV18 to TRBJ2-5; 14 nucleotides align to TRBD2. With 4 bases clipped from V and 4 bases from J, the junction kept 20 bases outside the gene matches. The CDR3 is 21 amino acids. Germline loops: CDR1 KGHSH, CDR2 LQKENI. The CDR3 bases are TGTGCCAGCTCACTGGGTCTTACAGGCGGAGGGACTAGCGGGAGAGGAGAGACCCAGTACTTC. As protein: CASSLGLTGGGTSGRGETQYF.

The V gene is TRBV4-2, the J gene TRBJ2-3; D is perhaps TRBD1 (6 bases). Trimming removed 4 bases from V and 6 bases from J, with 17 bases in between. Germline values: CDR1 LGHNA, CDR2 YNFKEQ. CDR3 length: 15 amino acids. The CDR3 DNA reads TGTGCCAGCAGCCCAGGAAAACAGGGTTTGGATACGCAGTATTTT. Translating gives CASSPGKQGLDTQYF.

The rearrangement joins TRBV27 to TRBJ2-1; a possible D gene is TRBD2 (6 bases). The CDR3 runs to 15 residues. Germline V gives CDR1 MNHEY, CDR2 SMNVEV (reference sequence). V was pared by 10 bases and J by 1 base, with 17 bases between. The CDR3: CATRPGDWSYNEQFF. The CDR3 DNA reads TGTGCCACCCGGCCGGGAGATTGGTCCTACAATGAGCAGTTCTTC.

This clone was recorded a few times. This rearrangement joins TRBV21-1 to TRBJ2-7; whether TRBD1, the table's D call, matches the DNA was not checked. TRBV21-1 is marked as a pseudogene. The CDR3 totals 11 residues. CDR3 sequence: CAPGVGDWQYF. CDR3 bases: TGTGCCCCAGGGGTAGGGGATTGGCAGTACTTC.

In this sample, this clone turned up a few times. The chain joins TRBV3-1 (or the pseudogene TRBV3-2) to TRBJ2-2, with TRBD1 as a possible D gene (6 bases). From germline, CDR1 is LGHDT and CDR2 YNNKEL (reference sequence). The CDR3 spans 17 residues. The V end was cut by 4 bases, the J end by 4 bases, with 19 bases between. The CDR3 loop reads CASSPPRWGLGTGELFF. The DNA for the CDR3 is TGTGCCAGCAGCCCGCCCCGGTGGGGGCTTGGCACCGGGGAGCTGTTTTTT.

This rearrangement joins TRBV5-1 to TRBJ2-3; D may be TRBD2 (6 bases). The CDR3 consists of 15 residues. The germline CDR1 and CDR2 sequences are SGHRS and YFSETQ. V was shortened by 2 bases and J by 2 bases, with 12 bases between the two germline ends. The DNA of the CDR3 is TGCGCCAGCAGCTTACGGGACTCACCCACAGATACGCAGTATTTT. Amino acids: CASSLRDSPTDTQYF.

The V gene is TRBV27, the J gene TRBJ1-1; 8 bases map to TRBD1. Germline V gene sequence: CDR1 MNHEY, CDR2 SMNVEV (reference sequence). The CDR3 contains 17 residues. V gave up 4 bases and J gave up 0 bases; unmatched junction bases: 10. The CDR3 loop is CASSYHRGTLLNTEAFF. The CDR3 DNA follows: TGTGCCAGCAGTTACCACAGGGGGACCCTTTTGAACACTGAAGCTTTCTTT.

The chain recombines TRBV29-1 with TRBJ1-5; the D gene is possibly TRBD1 (6 bases). The CDR3 is 14 amino acids. The V gene lost 1 base and the J gene lost 7 bases, with 14 bases spanning the gap. Germline V CDR1 and CDR2: SQVTM, ANQGSEA. The CDR3 region has the DNA TGCAGCGTTGAAGTCGGTCAGGGGAACCAGCCCCAGCATTTT. Translating it yields CSVEVGQGNQPQHF.

The chain recombines TRBV19 with TRBJ2-1; 10 bases are shared with TRBD2. CDR1 LNHDA and CDR2 SQIVND come from the germline V gene (reference sequence). Trimming removed 1 base from V and 1 base from J; junction bases left unmatched: 4. The CDR3 contains 17 residues. The CDR3 DNA sequence: TGTGCCAGTAGTATAGCGGCTAGCGGGAGTTCCTACAATGAGCAGTTCTTC. Translated: CASSIAASGSSYNEQFF. Full variable domain (missing parts from reference TRBV19 and TRBJ2-1): DGGITQSPKYLFRKEGQNVTLSCEQNLNHDAMYWYRQDPGQGLRLIYYSQIVNDFQKGDIAEGYSVSREKKESFPLTVTSAQKNPTAFYLCASSIAASGSSYNEQFFGPGTRLTVL.

The chain joins TRBV2 to TRBJ1-1; unclear D gene. This CDR3 is 13 amino acids long. Germline V gives CDR1 SNHLY, CDR2 FYNNEI. V was clipped by 4 bases and J by 3 bases, with 9 bases between them. CDR3 coding DNA: TGTGCCAGCAGTGTAGGGAGTTACACTGAAGCTTTCTTT. This translates into CASSVGSYTEAFF. The full variable domain, in which reference TRBV2 and TRBJ1-1 provide the parts outside the CDR3, is EPEVTQTPSHQVTQMGQEVILRCVPISNHLYFYWYRQILGQKVEFLVSFYNNEISEKSEIFDDQFSVERPDGSNFTLKIRSTKLEDSAMYFCASSVGSYTEAFFGQGTRLTVV.

This chain uses TRBV10-2 with TRBJ2-7, with 8 positions matching TRBD1. The germline V gene encodes CDR1 WSHSY and CDR2 SAAADI. The CDR3 loop spans 14 amino acids. V lost 8 bases, J lost 1 base, and 7 bases stayed unmatched. CDR3 nucleotides: TGCGCCAGCCACCACGGGACAGGATCCTACGAGCAGTACTTC. This sequence encodes CASHHGTGSYEQYF.

The CDR3 reads CASSYRGTEAFF. As DNA, the CDR3 is TGTGCCAGTAGTTACAGGGGCACTGAAGCTTTCTTT. The V call is TRBV19, the J call TRBJ1-1, with 7 bases aligning to TRBD1. Germline CDR1 reads LNHDA; CDR2 reads SQIVND (reference sequence). V gave up 5 bases and J gave up 4 bases; unmatched junction bases: 1. The CDR3 has 12 amino acids.

This clone was picked up a small number of times. The rearrangement links TRBV5-4 to TRBJ2-4, with 9 bases aligning to TRBD1. Germline trimming cut 0 bases from V and 3 bases from J; bases unmatched to any gene: 4. The CDR3 is 16 residues long. Germline V lookup: CDR1 SGHNT, CDR2 YYREEE (reference sequence). The CDR3 DNA reads TGTGCCAGCAGCTTGGTTACAGGGGGCTACAAAAACATTCAGTACTTC. Translation gives CASSLVTGGYKNIQYF. The full variable domain, in which reference TRBV5-4 and TRBJ2-4 provide the parts outside the CDR3, is ETGVTQSPTHLIKTRGQQVTLRCSSQSGHNTVSWYQQALGQGPQFIFQYYREEENGRGNFPPRFSGLQFPNYSSELNVNALELDDSALYLCASSLVTGGYKNIQYFGAGTRLSVL.

The chain employs TRBV7-2 and TRBJ2-1; the D gene is possibly TRBD1 (6 bases). Trimming removed 3 bases at V and 7 bases at J, with 16 bases between. The CDR3 covers 15 residues. Per the germline V gene, CDR1 is SGHTA and CDR2 is FQGNSA. The CDR3 DNA sequence: TGTGCCAGCAGCTTGACTTGGACAGCCCATAATGAGCAGTTCTTC. This gives the protein CASSLTWTAHNEQFF.

The chain uses TRBV7-2 and TRBJ1-5; D not resolved. The length of the CDR3 is 13 residues. The V gene's germline CDR1 is SGHTA and CDR2 FQGNSA. Trimming cost V 2 bases and J 5 bases, with 7 bases left between them. CDR3 loop: CASSLTSYQPQHF. DNA of the CDR3: TGTGCCAGCAGCTTAACGAGTTATCAGCCCCAGCATTTT.

About this clone itself: The same CDR3 arises from other DNA sequences in this sample as well. J is TRBJ2-7 and V is TRBV5-1; tentatively, D is TRBD2 (6 bases). This CDR3 has 15 amino acids. With 0 bases removed from V and 1 base from J, the gap between germline ends came to 11 bases. Per the germline V gene, CDR1 is SGHRS and CDR2 is YFSETQ. The CDR3 sequence: CASSLGGTVSYEQYF. The CDR3 region has the DNA TGCGCCAGCAGCTTGGGGGGGACTGTATCCTACGAGCAGTACTTC.

This CDR3 is CASSPTGTGGNYGYTF. In nucleotides, the CDR3 is TGCGCCAGCAGCCCTACCGGGACAGGGGGCAACTATGGCTACACCTTC. The chain combines TRBV5-1 with TRBJ1-2, with 12 positions matching TRBD1. This CDR3 contains 16 residues. Germline V gene sequence: CDR1 SGHRS, CDR2 YFSETQ. Trimming cost V 4 bases and J 2 bases; bases outside gene matches: 6.

The chain combines TRBV5-1 with TRBJ2-1; possible D gene TRBD1, 5 bases. V was clipped by 1 base and J by 8 bases, with 16 bases between them. The CDR3 extends over 15 amino acids. Germline CDR1 is SGHRS and CDR2 is YFSETQ. CDR3 residues: CASSLQGIGFDEQFF. The CDR3 DNA sequence: TGCGCCAGCAGCTTGCAGGGTATAGGTTTCGATGAGCAGTTCTTC.

The rearrangement uses TRBV5-1 and TRBJ2-3; D possibly corresponds to TRBD1 (5 bases). Germline V lookup: CDR1 SGHRS, CDR2 YFSETQ. With 5 bases removed from V and 4 bases from J, the gap between germline ends came to 14 bases. This CDR3 comprises 14 residues. CDR3 bases: TGCGCCAGCAGTGAAGGGGCAACGTCAGATACGCAGTATTTT. Its protein is CASSEGATSDTQYF.

Of note for this clone: This sample also contains other DNA sequences that code for the same CDR3. The chain couples TRBV7-9 to TRBJ2-5, with D possibly matching TRBD2 (7 bases). Trimming took off 5 bases at V and 4 bases at J, with 11 bases between the two ends. Germline V CDR1 and CDR2: SEHNR, FQNEAQ (reference sequence). The CDR3 loop spans 13 amino acids. CDR3: CASSPRGGETQYF. The CDR3 DNA reads as TGTGCCAGCAGCCCTAGGGGGGGAGAGACCCAGTACTTC.

The genes are TRBV4-1 and TRBJ2-1; the match to TRBD2 covers 10 bases. Germline-derived CDR1 and CDR2 are MGHRA and YSYEKL. The ends lost 0 bases at V and 7 bases at J; junction bases unmatched: 9. The CDR3 has 17 residues. The CDR3 spells CASSQDGQREGQNEQFF. The CDR3 DNA is TGCGCCAGCAGCCAAGATGGCCAGCGGGAGGGCCAAAATGAGCAGTTCTTC.

In this sample, this clone turned up many times. The V and J genes are TRBV12-3 or TRBV12-4 and TRBJ1-5, with unresolved D. This CDR3 comprises 13 residues. The V end lost 7 bases, the J end lost 6 bases, and 13 bases lay between the germline ends. CDR3 sequence: CASTPLLSQPQHF. The CDR3 DNA follows: TGTGCCAGCACGCCCTTACTAAGTCAGCCCCAGCATTTT.

V and J are TRBV11-2 and TRBJ1-1; 8 nucleotides match TRBD1. CDR3 length: 15 residues. The germline V gene encodes CDR1 SGHAT and CDR2 FQNNGV. J was trimmed by 5 bases and V by 2 bases; bases with no gene match: 7. The CDR3 DNA reads as TGTGCCAGCAGCTTAATGCAGGGGGCTGGGACTGAAGCTTTCTTT. It encodes CASSLMQGAGTEAFF.

This rearrangement joins TRBV6-5 to TRBJ2-5; TRBD2 is a possible D gene (6 bases). This CDR3 has 15 amino acids. CDR1 is MNHEY and CDR2 is SVGAGI in the germline V gene. The V gene lost 9 bases and the J gene lost 2 bases, with 19 bases spanning the gap. The CDR3 DNA follows: TGTGCCAGTTACGAACTTAGCGGTAATCAAGAGACCCAGTACTTC. It encodes CASYELSGNQETQYF.

In its sample, this clone was seen a few times. The CDR3 sequence: CASSLGATGGGYTF. The CDR3 coding sequence is TGTGCCAGCAGCTTAGGAGCGACAGGGGGTGGCTACACCTTC. This rearrangement joins TRBV7-9 to TRBJ1-2; 9 nucleotides align to TRBD1. Per germline, CDR1 SEHNR and CDR2 FQNEAQ (reference sequence). The CDR3 is made up of 14 amino acids. Trimming cost V 1 base and J 7 bases; bases outside gene matches: 4.